This TCR beta chain was recorded in a study of OX40 agonist ivuxolimab in advanced cancers. TCRdb keeps only in-frame clones here, not all; method: immunoSEQ multiplex PCR. The table records over 60,000 clones, around 84% of them present only once. Per the germline V gene, CDR1 is SGHDN and CDR2 is FVKESK. The germline V and J ends were trimmed by 0 bases and 0 bases, with 11 bases remaining between them. The CDR3 has 16 residues. This TCR was recovered from an adult with an advanced solid tumor such as melanoma, head and neck, liver or kidney cancer. The sample in question was CD4+ or CD8+ T cells sorted from blood, obtained in a trial of the OX40 agonist ivuxolimab. This chain connects TRBV14 to TRBJ1-1; D unclear. CDR3 coding DNA: TGTGCCAGCAGCCAAGATCGAGGAGGCATGAACACTGAAGCTTTCTTT. This gives the protein CASSQDRGGMNTEAFF.